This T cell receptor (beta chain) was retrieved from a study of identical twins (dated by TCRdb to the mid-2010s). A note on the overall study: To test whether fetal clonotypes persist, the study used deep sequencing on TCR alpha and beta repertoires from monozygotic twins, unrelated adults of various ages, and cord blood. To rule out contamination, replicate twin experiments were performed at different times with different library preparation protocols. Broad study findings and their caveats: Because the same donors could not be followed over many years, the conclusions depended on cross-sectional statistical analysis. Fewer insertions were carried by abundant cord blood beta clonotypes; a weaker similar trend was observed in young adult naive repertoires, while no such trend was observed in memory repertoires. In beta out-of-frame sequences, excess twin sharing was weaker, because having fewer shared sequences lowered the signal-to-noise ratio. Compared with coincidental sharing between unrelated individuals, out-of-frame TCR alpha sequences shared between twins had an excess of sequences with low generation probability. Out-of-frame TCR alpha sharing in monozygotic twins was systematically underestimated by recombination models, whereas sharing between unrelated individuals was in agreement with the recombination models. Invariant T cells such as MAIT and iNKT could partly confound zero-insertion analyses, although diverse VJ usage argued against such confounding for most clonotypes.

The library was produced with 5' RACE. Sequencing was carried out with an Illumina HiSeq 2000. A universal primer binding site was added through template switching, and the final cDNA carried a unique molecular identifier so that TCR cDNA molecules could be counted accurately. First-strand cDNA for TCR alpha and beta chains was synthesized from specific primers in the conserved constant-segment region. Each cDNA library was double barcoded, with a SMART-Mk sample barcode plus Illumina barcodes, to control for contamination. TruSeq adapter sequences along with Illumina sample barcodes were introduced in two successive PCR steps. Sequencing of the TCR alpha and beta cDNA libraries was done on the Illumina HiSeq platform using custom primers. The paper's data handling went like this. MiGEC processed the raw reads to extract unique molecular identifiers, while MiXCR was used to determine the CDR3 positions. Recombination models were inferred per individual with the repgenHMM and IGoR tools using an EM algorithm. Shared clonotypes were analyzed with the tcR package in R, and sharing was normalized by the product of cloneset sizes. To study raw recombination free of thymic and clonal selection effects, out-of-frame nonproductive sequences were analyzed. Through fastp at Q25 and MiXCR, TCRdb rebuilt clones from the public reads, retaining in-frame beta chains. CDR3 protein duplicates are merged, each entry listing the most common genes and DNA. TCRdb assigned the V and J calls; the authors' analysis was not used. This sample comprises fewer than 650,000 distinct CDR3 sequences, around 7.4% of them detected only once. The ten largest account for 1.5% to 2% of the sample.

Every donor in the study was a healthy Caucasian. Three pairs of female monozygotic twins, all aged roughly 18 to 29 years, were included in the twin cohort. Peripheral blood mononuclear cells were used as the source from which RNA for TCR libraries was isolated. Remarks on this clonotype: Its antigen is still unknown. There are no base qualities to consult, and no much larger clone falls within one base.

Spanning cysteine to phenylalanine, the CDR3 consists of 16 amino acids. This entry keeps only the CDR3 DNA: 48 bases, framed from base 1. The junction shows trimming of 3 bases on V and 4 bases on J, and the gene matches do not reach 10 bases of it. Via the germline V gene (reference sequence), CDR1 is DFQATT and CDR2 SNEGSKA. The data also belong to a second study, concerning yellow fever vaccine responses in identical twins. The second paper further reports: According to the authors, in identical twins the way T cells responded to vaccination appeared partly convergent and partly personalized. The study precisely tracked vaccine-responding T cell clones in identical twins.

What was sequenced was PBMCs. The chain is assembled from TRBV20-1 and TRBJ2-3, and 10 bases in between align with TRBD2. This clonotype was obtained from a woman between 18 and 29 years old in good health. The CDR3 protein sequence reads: CSASFSGGFRADTQYF. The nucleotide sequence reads TGCAGTGCTAGCTTTAGCGGGGGGTTCCGGGCAGATACGCAGTATTTT.